This TCR beta chain was retrieved from a study of immune cell composition in non-small cell lung cancer. On this clone: Its antigen is unknown.

The repertoire was sequenced with immunoSEQ multiplex PCR; TCRdb's copy has only in-frame clones and lacks some. The sample lists a few thousand clones; roughly 72% were seen once. Trimming removed 5 bases from V and 1 base from J; junction bases left unmatched: 5. Germline V lookup: CDR1 SEHNR, CDR2 FQNEAQ (reference sequence). The CDR3 is 16 residues long. Study conclusions and caveats: Clones >0.5% enriched in tumour were rarer in adenocarcinoma (about 35%) than squamous (75%).

Normal lung was sampled as far from the tumour as possible, at least 3 cm. The chain uses TRBV7-9 and TRBJ2-6, with 7 bases identical to TRBD2. The TCR sequence derives from a human donor with non-small cell lung cancer. Sequencing used non-adjacent lung tissue. For the CDR3, the DNA is TGTGCCAGCAGCCGGGAGGTTCCTTCTGGGGCCAACGTCCTGACTTTC. Protein sequence: CASSREVPSGANVLTF.